This record concerns one T cell receptor beta chain sequence. This CDR3 contains 14 residues. Losses at the gene ends were 5 bases for V and 8 bases for J; bases not matched to a gene: 9. CDR1 and CDR2 (germline): SEHNR, FQNEAQ (reference sequence). Authors' data handling: From reference gene primer amplification, estimates of nucleated cell counts were derived. Some clones are missing from TCRdb's copy, which holds only in-frame ones; the method was immunoSEQ multiplex PCR. Clone size and V and J calls were adopted from that table, with D and trimming inferred from the DNA. The sample has roughly 230,000 clones, 80% to 85% seen once. The data belong to a study of blood T cell repertoires in COVID-19. Overall study context: Material from acute and convalescent COVID-19 was sourced from the United States, Italy and Spain. The analysed material was cDNA or gDNA that came from T cells, B-cell-depleted T cells, or PBMCs.

The receptor comes from a man in his fifties with active or convalescent COVID-19. The chain recombines TRBV7-9 with TRBJ2-1, with 7 positions matching TRBD1. What was sequenced was peripheral blood. The CDR3: CASSGVRRGHEQFF. For the CDR3, the DNA is TGTGCCAGCAGCGGAGTAAGAAGGGGGCATGAGCAGTTCTTC. The full variable domain, its missing parts supplied by reference TRBV7-9 and TRBJ2-1, is DTGVSQNPRHKITKRGQNVTFRCDPISEHNRLYWYRQTLGQGPEFLTYFQNEAQLEKSRLLSDRFSAERPKGSFSTLEIQRTEQGDSAMYLCASSGVRRGHEQFFGPGTRLTVL.